This TCR beta chain was identified in a study of T cell responses to AZD1222 COVID-19 vaccine. On the study more broadly: Second-dose timings of about 4 or about 12 weeks were pooled. Study-level results: Donors in the cohort were predominantly white British and more often female, and clonal diversity was possibly underestimated. The study reported that nearly half of spike-specific TCRs target unmutated variant regions. Baseline antibody screening turned up just a handful of seropositive AZD1222 recipients.

After removal of 1 base from V and 3 bases from J, the junction contained 13 bases not matched to a gene. The CDR3 contains 18 residues. CDR1 is SGHNT, CDR2 YENEEA, per germline. Concerning this clone itself: Its specificity is unknown.

TCRdb keeps only in-frame clones here, not all; method: immunoSEQ multiplex PCR. In the table there are roughly 150,000 clones, around 91% of which are singletons. This sequence originates from an adult in good health. The sequenced sample was peripheral blood, obtained on day 0 of AZD1222 vaccination. The chain recombines TRBV11-3 with TRBJ2-3, with 7 bases lining up with TRBD2. The CDR3 nucleotides read TGTGCCAGCAGCTTAGGATCTTGGGCGGGAGAGGGAACAGATACGCAGTATTTT. Translation: CASSLGSWAGEGTDTQYF.